The 24 T cell receptor beta chains reported below all come from one sample, sequenced in a study of beta chain features in type 1 diabetes. General study results and limits: All four CD4+ subsets of Type 1 diabetes patients contained TCRB CDR3s that were moderately but significantly shorter.

Antigen specificity for these receptors is unknown. Every isolated RNA sample was fully reverse transcribed, so sequencing captured expressed TCRB transcripts. The table came from immunoSEQ multiplex PCR; TCRdb's copy has only in-frame clones and leaves some out. The sample shows some 190,000 clones, under 9.5% of them seen only once. Sequencing used central memory CD4+ T cells from blood. These receptors were taken from a man aged 18 to 35 with type 1 diabetes.

This clone was counted between two and nine times. The V gene is TRBV5-1, the J gene TRBJ1-1, with a tentative D call TRBD1 (6 bases). This CDR3 is built from 14 residues. The germline V gene has CDR1 SGHRS and CDR2 YFSETQ. V lost 3 bases to trimming and J lost 1 base, with 10 bases between them. CDR3 residues: CASSSGGPNTEAFF. The CDR3 region has the DNA TGCGCCAGCAGCTCCGGGGGGCCGAACACTGAAGCTTTCTTT.

In this sample, this clone turned up many times. The gene calls are TRBV2 and TRBJ2-7; TRBD2 matches at 13 bases. Per germline, CDR1 SNHLY and CDR2 FYNNEI. This CDR3 is built from 11 residues. The CDR3 bases are TGTGCCACCTACGGACTAGCGGGGGCGAGGGTA. It specifies CATYGLAGARV.

This clone has just a few counts. The chain combines TRBV9 with TRBJ1-3; 7 nucleotides align to TRBD1. The CDR3 has 19 amino acids. Trimming removed 4 bases from V and 0 bases from J; junction bases left unmatched: 16. The germline V gene encodes CDR1 SGDLS and CDR2 YYNGEE. The CDR3 loop is CASSQGGPGALTSGNTIYF. The CDR3 DNA reads TGTGCCAGCAGCCAAGGGGGCCCAGGGGCCCTCACCTCTGGAAACACCATATATTTT.

This clone was counted a few times. The chain is built from TRBV18 and TRBJ2-3, with 7 nucleotides matching TRBD2. The J segment lost 5 bases and the V segment lost 0 bases, leaving 5 bases of the junction unmatched. The germline gives CDR1 KGHSH, CDR2 LQKENI. CDR3 length: 15 residues. The CDR3 DNA follows: TGTGCCAGCTCACCACCTGGGTCTAGCGGAGATACGCAGTATTTT. Its translation is CASSPPGSSGDTQYF.

This clone was seen ten or more times. The J gene is TRBJ1-5, the V gene TRBV29-1; unclear D gene. CDR1 and CDR2 (germline): SQVTM, ANQGSEA. The CDR3 has 13 residues. The V and J ends lost 7 bases and 3 bases respectively, with 13 bases between them. DNA of the CDR3: TGCAGCGCCACTACTAGCAACAATCAGCCCCAGCATTTT. This sequence encodes CSATTSNNQPQHF.

The sample holds a few counts of this clone. The rearrangement links TRBV28 to TRBJ1-2; no definite D call. This CDR3 is 11 amino acids long. In germline, CDR1 is MDHEN, CDR2 SYDVKM. Trimming took off 4 bases at V and 4 bases at J, with 4 bases between the two ends. The CDR3 protein is CASSYSYGYTF. The CDR3 DNA follows: TGTGCCAGCAGTTACAGCTATGGCTACACCTTC.

The chain uses TRBV5-6 and TRBJ2-5, with D unresolved. This CDR3 comprises 13 residues. V shed 2 bases and J shed 1 base, with 6 bases lying between them. CDR1 is SGHDT, CDR2 YYEEEE, per germline. The CDR3 loop is CASSFSAQETQYF. CDR3 DNA: TGTGCCAGCAGCTTCAGCGCCCAAGAGACCCAGTACTTC.

The chain uses TRBV7-2 and TRBJ2-7; 8 nucleotides line up with TRBD2. V lost 0 bases to trimming and J lost 2 bases; unmatched junction nucleotides: 3. Germline loops: CDR1 SGHTA, CDR2 FQGNSA. The CDR3 length is 15 residues. The CDR3 loop is CASSLASGEAYEQYF. The CDR3 DNA reads TGTGCCAGCAGCTTAGCTAGCGGGGAAGCCTACGAGCAGTACTTC.

This clone appeared many times. The chain has TRBV29-1 and TRBJ1-1, with D maybe TRBD1 (5 bases). Trimming stripped 4 bases from V and 0 bases from J, with 15 bases between. Per germline, CDR1 SQVTM and CDR2 ANQGSEA. The CDR3 runs to 15 residues. Written as DNA, the CDR3 is TGCAGCGTTGCCCCCGGGTGGGGCATGAACACTGAAGCTTTCTTT. It specifies CSVAPGWGMNTEAFF.

The chain employs TRBV6-1 and TRBJ1-3, with 9 bases matching TRBD1. Germline-derived CDR1 and CDR2 are MNHNS and SASEGT. J lost 1 base, V lost 6 bases, and 4 bases had no gene match. The CDR3 runs to 15 residues. CDR3 DNA: TGTGCCAGCAGACCGGGACAGGGATCTGGAAACACCATATATTTT. The encoded protein is CASRPGQGSGNTIYF.

This clone was observed a handful of times. J is TRBJ2-3 and V is TRBV29-1; 13 bases fit TRBD2. V dropped 5 bases and J dropped 4; count of bases not matched to a gene: 3. The CDR3 is 14 amino acids. In germline, CDR1 is SQVTM, CDR2 ANQGSEA. The CDR3 nucleotides read TGCAGCGTTAAAGGACTAGCGGGAGCAGATACGCAGTATTTT. Translated: CSVKGLAGADTQYF.

This chain uses TRBV2 with TRBJ2-5; D not certain. V shed 5 bases and J shed 3 bases, with 7 bases lying between them. Per germline, CDR1 SNHLY and CDR2 FYNNEI. The CDR3 loop spans 12 amino acids. CDR3 residues: CASSFQEETQYF. CDR3 in DNA: TGTGCCAGCAGTTTCCAGGAAGAGACCCAGTACTTC.

This clone was found a few times. The chain recombines TRBV14 with TRBJ2-1; the D gene is possibly TRBD1 (5 bases). Trimming removed 4 bases from V and 12 bases from J, with 25 bases in between. This CDR3 has 16 residues. From germline, CDR1 is SGHDN and CDR2 FVKESK. This chain's CDR3 is CASSPSGLSPSIGQFF. CDR3 DNA: TGTGCCAGCAGCCCTTCAGGGCTATCCCCCTCGATTGGGCAGTTCTTC.

This chain links TRBV9 with TRBJ2-7, with TRBD2 matching 10 bases. There are 14 residues in the CDR3. The V gene's germline CDR1 is SGDLS and CDR2 YYNGEE. Trimming took 3 bases from V and 6 from J; bases not matched to a gene: 6. The CDR3 DNA is TGTGCCAGCAGCGCAACCGGGACTAGCGCCGAGCAGTACTTC. It translates to CASSATGTSAEQYF.

This sequence joins TRBV18 and TRBJ2-3; a weak D match, TRBD2 (6 bases). V shed 3 bases and J shed 2 bases, with 18 bases lying between them. CDR3 length equals 17 residues. Germline CDR1 KGHSH, CDR2 LQKENI. CDR3 loop: CASSPVPPGGFTDTQYF. The CDR3 nucleotides read TGTGCCAGCTCACCGGTCCCGCCCGGGGGTTTCACAGATACGCAGTATTTT.

Concerning this clone itself: A read error may account for a junction end that differs from germline. The chain links TRBV5-4 to TRBJ1-3; 7 bases are shared with TRBD1. This CDR3 has 18 amino acids. CDR1 is SGHNT, CDR2 YYREEE, per germline (reference sequence). CDR3 bases: TGCGCCAGCAGCCTCCGACGATTAGGGGGCGCTTCTGGAAACACCATATATTTT. It encodes CASSLRRLGGASGNTIYF. Variable domain in full (rest from reference TRBV5-4 and TRBJ1-3): ETGVTQSPTHLIKTRGQQVTLRCSSQSGHNTVSWYQQALGQGPQFIFQYYREEENGRGNFPPRFSGLQFPNYSSELNVNALELDDSALYLCASSLRRLGGASGNTIYFGEGSWLTVV.

This clone came up a few times. The rearrangement joins TRBV4-2 to TRBJ2-5; 10 bases match TRBD2. Trimming took 4 bases from V and 5 from J; bases not matched to a gene: 16. The germline V gene has CDR1 LGHNA and CDR2 YNFKEQ. This CDR3 spans 18 amino acids. In DNA form, the CDR3 reads TGTGCCAGCAGCCCGGGGGTATCCAGCGGGGGGGCCCTTGAGACCCAGTACTTC. This encodes CASSPGVSSGGALETQYF.

J is TRBJ1-1 and V is TRBV18; 9 bases agree with TRBD1. The CDR3 totals 18 residues. The V and J ends lost 3 bases and 1 base, in that order; junction bases with no gene match: 12. Germline-derived CDR1 and CDR2 are KGHSH and LQKENI. The CDR3 DNA follows: TGTGCCAGCTCACCTGGGCGAACGGGACAGGGACAGAACACTGAAGCTTTCTTT. The encoded protein is CASSPGRTGQGQNTEAFF.

In its sample, this clone was seen a few times. The rearrangement links TRBV28 to TRBJ1-2; D is undetermined. CDR1 is MDHEN, CDR2 SYDVKM, per germline. Trimming took off 3 bases at V and 8 bases at J, with 16 bases between the two ends. This CDR3 spans 14 amino acids. CDR3 bases: TGTGCCAGCAGTTTGTATCGGGGAGGAATAGGCTACACCTTC. This translates into CASSLYRGGIGYTF.

This clone was found many times. This rearrangement joins TRBV28 to TRBJ2-1; maybe TRBD1 (6 bases). The CDR3 extends over 13 amino acids. Per germline, CDR1 MDHEN and CDR2 SYDVKM. The ends were cut back, 2 bases at V and 13 bases at J, with 15 bases in the middle. Here the CDR3 DNA reads TGTGCCAGCAGTTTACCGCTGACAGGCCCCCAGTTCTTC. Amino acid sequence: CASSLPLTGPQFF.

This clone was observed a few times. The identical CDR3 is also encoded by other nucleotide sequences in the sample. The rearrangement links TRBV25-1 to TRBJ2-7; 10 bases map to TRBD2. CDR1 MGHDK and CDR2 SYGVNS come from the germline V gene. The CDR3 spans 14 residues. V shed 5 bases, J shed 6 bases, and the junction held 7 bases outside the gene matches. The CDR3 sequence: CASSLAGVTGEQYF. The CDR3 bases are TGTGCCAGCAGTCTAGCGGGAGTTACCGGCGAGCAGTACTTC.

The rearrangement joins TRBV7-2 to TRBJ2-7; the D gene is possibly TRBD2 (6 bases). The germline V gene encodes CDR1 SGHTA and CDR2 FQGNSA. Trimming stripped 2 bases from V and 1 base from J, with 9 bases between. The CDR3 loop spans 14 amino acids. The CDR3 sequence: CASSLMRGSYEQYF. CDR3 coding DNA: TGTGCCAGCAGCTTAATGCGGGGTTCCTACGAGCAGTACTTC.

This clone was seen a few times. The chain is built from TRBV5-1 and TRBJ2-1; 10 bases are shared with TRBD1. The J segment lost 0 bases and the V segment lost 3 bases, leaving 6 bases of the junction unmatched. CDR1 and CDR2 from the germline V gene are SGHRS and YFSETQ. The CDR3 consists of 17 residues. The CDR3 loop is CASSSPTGGFSYNEQFF. CDR3 bases: TGCGCCAGCAGCTCGCCGACAGGGGGCTTCTCCTACAATGAGCAGTTCTTC.

The table lists this clone with a few counts. The chain is built from TRBV11-2 and TRBJ2-3; 14 bases fit TRBD2. The trim removed 5 bases at V and 3 bases at J, leaving 4 bases unmatched. The CDR3 runs 16 residues. Germline V gene lookup returns CDR1 SGHAT and CDR2 FQNNGV. CDR3 residues: CASSPRLAGGTDTQYF. CDR3 in DNA: TGTGCCAGCAGCCCGAGACTAGCGGGGGGGACAGATACGCAGTATTTT.